What follows are 31 T cell receptor beta chains derived from one specimen sequenced in a study of blood T cell repertoires in COVID-19. The repertoire was sequenced with immunoSEQ multiplex PCR; TCRdb's copy has only in-frame clones and lacks some. The sample consists of about 160,000 clones, approximately 86% of them appearing once. Sequencing input: peripheral blood. The receptors here all came from a woman aged 40 to 49 with COVID-19, enrolled during active disease.

The J gene is TRBJ2-2, the V gene TRBV18, with 13 bases fitting TRBD2. CDR3 length: 17 residues. Germline V gene data show CDR1 as KGHSH and CDR2 as LQKENI. V was clipped by 2 bases and J by 8 bases; unmatched bases: 8. The CDR3 sequence: CASSPNTGLAGLGELFF. The CDR3 region has the DNA TGTGCCAGCTCACCAAATACGGGACTAGCGGGACTTGGGGAGCTGTTTTTT.

This chain links TRBV13 with TRBJ2-7; D gene uncertain. Germline V gene data show CDR1 as PRHDT and CDR2 as FYEKMQ (reference sequence). CDR3 length equals 13 residues. Trimming cost V 0 bases and J 4 bases, with 7 bases left between them. In nucleotides, the CDR3 is TGTGCCAGCAGCTTAGGGCCTCAGTACGAGCAGTACGTC. Its translation: CASSLGPQYEQYV.

DNA of the CDR3: TGTGCCAGCAGTTTGCCAGGGACACAACTACTGGGCGGCTACACCTTC. Translation gives CASSLPGTQLLGGYTF. The chain is built from TRBV28 and TRBJ1-2, with D perhaps TRBD1 (6 bases). The CDR3 contains 16 residues. Trimming left V 3 bases short and J 8 bases short, with 22 bases between. CDR1 and CDR2 from the germline V gene are MDHEN and SYDVKM.

This clone was seen more than once but under ten times. The chain has TRBV27 and TRBJ1-5; TRBD1 is a possible D gene (6 bases). This CDR3 contains 14 residues. Per the germline V gene, CDR1 is MNHEY and CDR2 is SMNVEV (reference sequence). The V gene lost 3 bases and the J gene lost 7 bases, with 13 bases spanning the gap. The CDR3 nucleotides are TGTGCCAGCAGTTTTGGGGGGGGCGTCCAGCCCCAGCATTTT. Translating gives CASSFGGGVQPQHF.

The chain links TRBV19 to TRBJ2-1; 7 bases agree with TRBD1. The V gene's germline CDR1 is LNHDA and CDR2 SQIVND (reference sequence). The V gene end was trimmed by 6 bases and the J gene end by 2 bases; junction bases not matched to a gene: 10. The CDR3 extends over 16 amino acids. In DNA form, the CDR3 reads TGTGCCAGTAGCGAGAACAGGGGATTACCCTACAATGAGCAGTTCTTC. Protein sequence: CASSENRGLPYNEQFF.

The CDR3 DNA is TGCAGTGCGCCTCGCGTGGAGACCCAGTACTTC. As protein: CSAPRVETQYF. The V gene is TRBV20-1, the J gene TRBJ2-5, with unresolved D. Germline CDR1 DFQATT, CDR2 SNEGSKA (reference sequence). V lost 6 bases and J 5 bases, leaving 10 bases between the germline ends. This CDR3 comprises 11 residues.

V and J are TRBV3-1 (or the pseudogene TRBV3-2) and TRBJ1-2, with 7 positions matching TRBD1. V trimming: 3 bases; J trimming: 6 bases; junction bases outside the gene matches: 4. CDR3 length: 13 amino acids. The V gene's germline CDR1 is LGHDT and CDR2 YNNKEL (reference sequence). The CDR3 DNA follows: TGTGCCAGCAGCCAGACAGGGTTGAATGGCTACACCTTC. Its translation: CASSQTGLNGYTF.

The chain has TRBV28 and TRBJ2-7; D perhaps matches TRBD2 (5 bases). V gave up 2 bases and J gave up 1 base, with 9 bases separating them. The germline CDR1 and CDR2 sequences are MDHEN and SYDVKM. The CDR3 runs 14 residues. The chain's CDR3 is CASSLVALSYEQYF. The DNA for the CDR3 is TGTGCCAGCAGTTTAGTAGCGTTGTCCTACGAGCAGTACTTC.

The chain uses TRBV27 and TRBJ1-6; D unresolved. The CDR3 runs 14 residues. Deletions cut 3 bases from V and 0 bases from J, with 3 bases between. Per the germline V gene, CDR1 is MNHEY and CDR2 is SMNVEV (reference sequence). The CDR3 DNA is TGTGCCAGCAGTTTGAGCTCCTATAATTCACCCCTCCACTTT. Encoded protein: CASSLSSYNSPLHF.

The gene calls are TRBV7-6 and TRBJ2-7, with 10 bases matching TRBD1. The length of the CDR3 is 17 residues. The germline gives CDR1 SGHVS, CDR2 FNYEAQ. Trimming cost V 0 bases and J 1 base; bases outside gene matches: 6. Written as DNA, the CDR3 is TGTGCCAGCAGCTTAGCCCTAGGGACAGGGGTTTCCTACGAGCAGTACTTC. This encodes CASSLALGTGVSYEQYF.

The J gene is TRBJ1-5, the V gene TRBV19; D unclear. From germline, CDR1 is LNHDA and CDR2 SQIVND (reference sequence). The CDR3 covers 14 residues. V was shortened by 4 bases and J by 0 bases, with 7 bases between the two germline ends. The chain's CDR3 is CASSKTYSNQPQHF. The CDR3 DNA sequence: TGTGCCAGTAGTAAAACTTATAGCAATCAGCCCCAGCATTTT.

The rearrangement uses TRBV5-4 and TRBJ2-5; D perhaps matches TRBD1 (5 bases). The CDR3 sequence is 14 residues long. Trimming took off 0 bases at V and 5 bases at J, with 11 bases between the two ends. In germline, CDR1 is SGHNT, CDR2 YYREEE (reference sequence). CDR3 in DNA: TGTGCCAGCAGCTTGGCCCAACAGGTTGAGACCCAGTACTTC. This gives the protein CASSLAQQVETQYF. Based on the CDR3 plus reference TRBV5-4 and TRBJ2-5, the full variable domain is ETGVTQSPTHLIKTRGQQVTLRCSSQSGHNTVSWYQQALGQGPQFIFQYYREEENGRGNFPPRFSGLQFPNYSSELNVNALELDDSALYLCASSLAQQVETQYFGPGTRLLVL.

For this clone: One end of the junction does not line up with germline, which may come from a read error. The rearrangement links TRBV7-7 to TRBJ2-2; D might be TRBD2 (6 bases). The CDR3 loop spans 15 amino acids. CDR1 is SSHAT and CDR2 is FNYEAQ in the germline V gene (reference sequence). The CDR3 region is CASSPAGLGVGELFF. The CDR3 DNA follows: TGTGCTAGCAGCCCGGCGGGACTCGGGGTCGGGGAGCTGTTTTTT.

This chain joins TRBV4-1 and TRBJ2-7; TRBD1 matches at 9 bases. Germline CDR1 MGHRA, CDR2 YSYEKL. The ends lost 1 base at V and 1 base at J; junction bases unmatched: 5. The CDR3 is made up of 16 amino acids. CDR3 sequence (DNA): TGCGCCAGCAGCCAAGTTTCCGGGACAGGGTCCTACGAGCAGTACTTC. Its translation: CASSQVSGTGSYEQYF.

The genes are TRBV7-6 and TRBJ1-2; D perhaps matches TRBD1 (5 bases). Germline V CDR1 and CDR2: SGHVS, FNYEAQ. The germline V and J ends were trimmed by 5 bases and 3 bases, with 16 bases remaining between them. This CDR3 has 15 amino acids. CDR3 in amino acids: CASSPGGGVHYGYTF. The CDR3 coding sequence is TGTGCCAGCAGCCCCGGGGGGGGAGTACACTATGGCTACACCTTC.

The chain carries TRBV27 and TRBJ2-3; 10 bases are a match to TRBD1. CDR1 is MNHEY and CDR2 is SMNVEV in the germline V gene (reference sequence). The CDR3 has 13 amino acids. V lost 5 bases and J lost 4; bases outside the gene matches: 0. CDR3: CASSDRGPDTQYF. In nucleotides, the CDR3 is TGTGCCAGCAGTGACAGGGGGCCAGATACGCAGTATTTT.

V gene TRBV5-5 combines with J gene TRBJ2-1, with D unresolved. The CDR3 is made up of 14 amino acids. V lost 4 bases and J lost 10, with 18 bases in between. Germline V gives CDR1 SGHKS, CDR2 YYEKEE (reference sequence). CDR3 residues: CASSIYTTIQEQFF. CDR3 in DNA: TGTGCCAGCAGCATCTATACTACCATTCAAGAGCAGTTCTTC.

J is TRBJ2-1 and V is TRBV18, with D possibly being TRBD2 (6 bases). The germline gives CDR1 KGHSH, CDR2 LQKENI. V was clipped by 10 bases and J by 5 bases, with 21 bases between them. CDR3 size: 15 residues. CDR3 sequence: CATNRGPGGNNEQFF. CDR3 coding DNA: TGTGCCACGAATCGGGGCCCTGGAGGGAACAATGAGCAGTTCTTC.

This clone was counted once. The rearrangement uses TRBV28 and TRBJ2-7; no clear D gene. CDR1 is MDHEN, CDR2 SYDVKM, per germline. V lost 6 bases, J lost 2 bases, and 17 bases lay in between. CDR3 length: 15 amino acids. CDR3 in DNA: TGTGCCAGCAGGCCAATGGCATTTCCCACCTACGAGCAGTACTTC. Translation: CASRPMAFPTYEQYF.

The rearrangement joins TRBV11-2 to TRBJ1-2, with a possible D match to TRBD1 (5 bases). With 8 bases removed from V and 8 bases from J, the gap between germline ends came to 30 bases. The CDR3 sequence is 17 residues long. The germline gives CDR1 SGHAT, CDR2 FQNNGV. The CDR3 protein is CASSMRDLRVGPGGYTF. The CDR3 bases are TGTGCCAGCTCGATGCGGGATCTCAGGGTTGGCCCAGGAGGCTACACCTTC.

The J gene is TRBJ2-6, the V gene TRBV9, with a tentative D call TRBD1 (6 bases). The CDR3 loop spans 18 amino acids. V lost 0 bases and J lost 2, with 15 bases in between. Germline values: CDR1 SGDLS, CDR2 YYNGEE. The CDR3 spells CASSVGRRTGPGANVLTF. The DNA of the CDR3 is TGTGCCAGCAGCGTAGGGAGACGAACAGGGCCTGGGGCCAACGTCCTGACTTTC.

This clone was seen just once. The rearrangement joins TRBV11-2 to TRBJ1-1; D call uncertain. CDR3 length: 17 residues. V shed 5 bases and J shed 0 bases, with 19 bases lying between them. Germline V gene lookup returns CDR1 SGHAT and CDR2 FQNNGV. CDR3 sequence: CASSHSPHGRMNTEAFF. CDR3 DNA sequence: TGTGCCAGCAGCCACTCGCCCCACGGGAGAATGAACACTGAAGCTTTCTTT. The full variable domain, its missing parts supplied by reference TRBV11-2 and TRBJ1-1, is EAGVAQSPRYKIIEKRQSVAFWCNPISGHATLYWYQQILGQGPKLLIQFQNNGVVDDSQLPKDRFSAERLKGVDSTLKIQPAKLEDSAVYLCASSHSPHGRMNTEAFFGQGTRLTVV.

This chain uses TRBV5-8 with TRBJ2-1, with 14 positions matching TRBD2. From germline, CDR1 is SGHTS and CDR2 YDEGEE. The CDR3 totals 15 residues. V lost 3 bases and J lost 10; bases outside the gene matches: 6. The DNA of the CDR3 is TGTGCCAGCAGCTGGACTAGCGGGAGGAGGGGGGAGCAGTTCTTC. Translation: CASSWTSGRRGEQFF. The variable domain in full, completed from reference TRBV5-8 and TRBJ2-1, reads EAGVTQSPTHLIKTRGQQATLRCSPISGHTSVYWYQQALGLGLQFLLWYDEGEERNRGNFPPRFSGRQFPNYSSELNVNALELEDSALYLCASSWTSGRRGEQFFGPGTRLTVL.

V is TRBV5-4 and J is TRBJ2-7, with D perhaps matching TRBD2 (6 bases). Trimming removed 0 bases from V and 3 bases from J, with 13 bases in between. This CDR3 region has 15 residues. Germline-derived CDR1 and CDR2 are SGHNT and YYREEE (reference sequence). CDR3 residues: CASSLASAGHYEQYF. The CDR3 DNA follows: TGTGCCAGCAGCTTGGCAAGCGCGGGGCACTACGAGCAGTACTTC.

This sequence joins TRBV11-2 and TRBJ1-1; possibly TRBD1 for D (5 bases). Germline lookup yields CDR1 SGHAT and CDR2 FQNNGV. Trimming took off 2 bases at V and 4 bases at J, with 8 bases between the two ends. CDR3 size: 13 residues. CDR3 in amino acids: CASSLRGLTEAFF. The CDR3 nucleotides are TGTGCCAGCAGCTTAAGGGGTCTCACTGAAGCTTTCTTT.

The CDR3 nucleotides are TGTGCCAGCAGTTTTACAGGGAGAGCTAACTATGGCTACACCTTC. As protein: CASSFTGRANYGYTF. The rearrangement joins TRBV28 to TRBJ1-2, with D maybe TRBD1 (6 bases). This CDR3 has 15 residues. V was cut by 3 bases and J by 0 bases, with 11 bases left in between. Germline assignment: CDR1 MDHEN and CDR2 SYDVKM.

Ten or more counts support this clone. The chain joins TRBV7-9 to TRBJ1-1; TRBD1 is a possible D gene (5 bases). Germline CDR1 and CDR2: SEHNR and FQNEAQ (reference sequence). V lost 5 bases to trimming and J lost 0 bases, with 13 bases between them. This CDR3 comprises 15 residues. The CDR3 protein is CASSPAGGVNTEAFF. Written as DNA, the CDR3 is TGTGCCAGCAGCCCCGCCGGGGGGGTGAACACTGAAGCTTTCTTT.

This clone came up a few times. This chain joins TRBV7-9 and TRBJ1-2; D is ambiguous. Germline values: CDR1 SEHNR, CDR2 FQNEAQ (reference sequence). CDR3 size: 13 residues. V was cut by 2 bases and J by 6 bases, with 10 bases left in between. The CDR3 is CASSLYVQDGYTF. The DNA of the CDR3 is TGTGCCAGCAGCTTATATGTGCAGGATGGCTACACCTTC.

This clone was observed a few times. The rearrangement joins TRBV6-5 to TRBJ1-5; unclear D gene. Trimming cost V 6 bases and J 4 bases, with 13 bases left between them. There are 14 residues in the CDR3. In germline, CDR1 is MNHEY, CDR2 SVGAGI. CDR3 bases: TGTGCCAGCAGCCCCTCTGGAGTAAATCAGCCCCAGCATTTT. This gives the protein CASSPSGVNQPQHF.

The V gene is TRBV11-2, the J gene TRBJ2-7; the match to TRBD2 covers 7 bases. Germline CDR1 and CDR2: SGHAT and FQNNGV. This CDR3 has 17 amino acids. Trimming removed 4 bases from V and 4 bases from J; junction bases left unmatched: 16. CDR3 coding DNA: TGTGCCAGCAGCTCCCTGGGGACTATCCCGGGAGGATACGAGCAGTACTTC. Residues: CASSSLGTIPGGYEQYF.

The J gene is TRBJ2-1, the V gene TRBV14; TRBD2 matches 13 bases. V lost 1 base and J lost 7; bases outside the gene matches: 7. The germline CDR1 and CDR2 sequences are SGHDN and FVKESK. This CDR3 region has 17 residues. The CDR3 spells CASSQVLLAGGRNEQFF. As DNA, the CDR3 is TGTGCCAGCAGCCAAGTCCTACTAGCGGGGGGGCGAAATGAGCAGTTCTTC.